Presented here are 31 T cell receptor beta chains from one specimen sequenced in a study of T-cell reconstitution after alpha-beta-depleted transplantation in children. During its preparation, the TCRbeta library received unique molecular identifiers. Using its own MiXCR run on the PCR reads, TCRdb lists one record per CDR3 protein. The top ten clones hold under 30% of a sample with about a million distinct CDR3 sequences, about 30% of them seen once. The source material was PBMCs, mostly from graft donor cells, sampled 360 days after TCRalphabeta/CD19-depleted stem cell transplant. The receptors were gathered from a boy under two years old who had a stem cell transplant for SCID, so the T cells may come from the graft donor.

V usage is TRBV6-2 or TRBV6-3 and J usage is TRBJ2-1, with D perhaps matching TRBD1 or TRBD2 (5 bases each). Germline V gene data show CDR1 as MNHEY and CDR2 as SVGEGT. Trimming pared 4 bases from V and 8 bases from J, leaving 15 bases between. There are 14 residues in the CDR3. CDR3: CASSSPHGDDEQFF. CDR3 nucleotide sequence: TGTGCCAGCAGTTCCCCTCACGGGGACGATGAGCAGTTCTTC.

The rearrangement joins TRBV6-1 to TRBJ2-7, with D tentatively TRBD2 (7 bases). Per germline, CDR1 MNHNS and CDR2 SASEGT. Between the trimmed V and J ends, which lost 6 bases and 3 bases, there was a span of 24 bases. This CDR3 has 17 amino acids. CDR3 residues: CASSPGPGGGLYYEQYF. In nucleotides, the CDR3 is TGTGCCAGCAGCCCCGGGCCGGGGGGCGGCCTTTACTACGAGCAGTACTTC.

The CDR3: CASSVASGHYEQYF. DNA for the CDR3: TGCGCCAGCAGCGTTGCTAGCGGGCACTACGAGCAGTACTTC. This chain connects TRBV5-1 to TRBJ2-7, with 8 bases matching TRBD2. This CDR3 contains 14 residues. Germline V gene data show CDR1 as SGHRS and CDR2 as YFSETQ. Trimming removed 4 bases from V and 3 bases from J; junction bases left unmatched: 6.

This clonotype was found a few times. In DNA, the CDR3 is TGTGCCAGCAGCTTAGACAGGGGCTCTGGCTACACCTTC. It codes for CASSLDRGSGYTF. V usage is TRBV7-2 and J usage is TRBJ1-2; 7 bases line up with TRBD1. The CDR3 contains 13 residues. Germline values: CDR1 SGHTA, CDR2 FQGNSA. Germline trimming cut 1 base from V and 7 bases from J; bases unmatched to any gene: 3.

This chain's CDR3 is CASSFGRGWEQFF. The CDR3 coding sequence is TGTGCCAGCAGTTTCGGGAGGGGGTGGGAGCAGTTCTTC. The chain employs TRBV6-5 and TRBJ2-1; 8 bases match TRBD2. CDR1 and CDR2 (germline): MNHEY, SVGAGI. J lost 10 bases, V lost 4 bases, and 6 bases had no gene match. The CDR3 runs 13 residues.

The table lists this clonotype with many counts. CDR3 in amino acids: CASSPSNRVGQFF. Written as DNA, the CDR3 is TGTGCCAGCAGCCCCTCGAACAGGGTGGGGCAGTTCTTC. The chain carries TRBV9 and TRBJ2-1; possible D gene TRBD1, 6 bases. The CDR3 runs 13 residues. Trimming removed 4 bases at V and 12 bases at J, with 17 bases between. The germline CDR1 and CDR2 sequences are SGDLS and YYNGEE. Filled out from reference TRBV9 and TRBJ2-1, the complete variable domain reads DSGVTQTPKHLITATGQRVTLRCSPRSGDLSVYWYQQSLDQGLQFLIQYYNGEERAKGNILERFSAQQFPDLHSELNLSSLELGDSALYFCASSPSNRVGQFFGPGTRLTVL.

This chain joins TRBV4-2 and TRBJ1-2, with D perhaps matching TRBD1 (6 bases). The CDR3 covers 17 residues. Per germline, CDR1 LGHNA and CDR2 YNFKEQ. Trimming took off 1 base at V and 4 bases at J, with 19 bases between the two ends. CDR3 in amino acids: CASSQVLRGRRGYGYTF. The DNA of the CDR3 is TGTGCCAGCAGCCAAGTCCTTAGGGGGAGGCGCGGCTATGGCTACACCTTC.

This clonotype was recorded a few times. The chain uses TRBV29-1 and TRBJ1-1, with D unclear. The V and J ends lost 2 bases and 4 bases respectively, with 11 bases between them. This CDR3 is built from 13 residues. The V gene's germline CDR1 is SQVTM and CDR2 ANQGSEA. The chain's CDR3 is CSVELGLRTEAFF. The CDR3 coding sequence is TGCAGCGTTGAACTGGGTTTGCGCACTGAAGCTTTCTTT.

Comment on this clonotype: At one of its ends the junction is not consistent with the germline gene, which may arise from a read error. The chain joins TRBV5-1 to TRBJ2-2; D is perhaps TRBD2 (6 bases). The CDR3 is made up of 15 amino acids. Germline assignment: CDR1 SGHRS and CDR2 YFSETQ. The DNA of the CDR3 is TGCGCCAGCAGCCCGGGACTTGAGAACGCCGGGGAGCTGTTTTTT. Translating it yields CASSPGLENAGELFF.

This clonotype was detected only a few times. The chain links TRBV5-6 to TRBJ2-3, with D hard to call. V lost 3 bases and J lost 5, with 16 bases in between. CDR1 and CDR2 (germline): SGHDT, YYEEEE. This CDR3 comprises 15 residues. CDR3 sequence: CASSSPPAGEDTQYF. The CDR3 region has the DNA TGTGCCAGCAGCTCTCCGCCCGCAGGCGAAGATACGCAGTATTTT.

This clonotype has just a few counts. The CDR3 region is CASSFLGGPYNEQFF. The DNA for the CDR3 is TGTGCCAGCAGCTTTCTCGGGGGGCCCTACAATGAGCAGTTCTTC. The genes are TRBV7-6 and TRBJ2-1; tentatively, D is TRBD2 (7 bases). The CDR3 has 15 amino acids. V was shortened by 3 bases and J by 2 bases, with 11 bases between the two germline ends. Germline CDR1 reads SGHVS; CDR2 reads FNYEAQ.

This clonotype was detected only a few times. This chain uses TRBV20-1 with TRBJ2-1, with 7 bases fitting TRBD2. CDR1 and CDR2 from the germline V gene are DFQATT and SNEGSKA (reference sequence). Losses at the gene ends were 4 bases for V and 4 bases for J; bases not matched to a gene: 7. CDR3 size: 14 residues. The CDR3 nucleotides are TGCAGTGCTACGAGGACTAGGGGATACAATGAGCAGTTCTTC. Its protein is CSATRTRGYNEQFF.

This clonotype showed up just a few times. CDR3 bases: TGTGCCAGCTCTGAGACTACAGGACCGAACACTGAAGCTTTCTTT. Residues: CASSETTGPNTEAFF. The J gene is TRBJ1-1, the V gene TRBV18, with D maybe TRBD1 (5 bases). V shed 6 bases and J shed 1 base, with 15 bases lying between them. CDR3 size: 15 residues. Germline V CDR1 and CDR2: KGHSH, LQKENI.

V is TRBV12-3 or TRBV12-4 and J is TRBJ2-5; 8 bases match TRBD1. V dropped 2 bases and J dropped 2; count of bases not matched to a gene: 7. CDR3 length: 16 amino acids. CDR3 nucleotide sequence: TGTGCCAGCAGTTTAAGGGGCCGGACAGGGCAAGAGACCCAGTACTTC. It translates to CASSLRGRTGQETQYF.

This sequence joins TRBV7-9 and TRBJ2-3, with a possible D match to TRBD1 (5 bases). The CDR3 runs 15 residues. V was cut by 5 bases and J by 1 base, with 13 bases left in between. Germline V gene lookup returns CDR1 SEHNR and CDR2 FQNEAQ (reference sequence). CDR3 nucleotide sequence: TGTGCCAGCAGCCCGACCAGGGAACGCACAGATACGCAGTATTTT. Translation: CASSPTRERTDTQYF.

The V and J genes are TRBV11-2 and TRBJ2-5, with TRBD2 identical over 11 bases. Germline assignment: CDR1 SGHAT and CDR2 FQNNGV. The junction had 3 bases not matched to a gene; V was cut back by 6 bases and J by 3 bases. The CDR3 is 14 amino acids. This chain's CDR3 is CASRTSGGKETQYF. The CDR3 bases are TGTGCCAGCAGAACTAGCGGGGGCAAAGAGACCCAGTACTTC. The entire variable domain, with the rest obtained from reference TRBV11-2 and TRBJ2-5, is as follows: EAGVAQSPRYKIIEKRQSVAFWCNPISGHATLYWYQQILGQGPKLLIQFQNNGVVDDSQLPKDRFSAERLKGVDSTLKIQPAKLEDSAVYLCASRTSGGKETQYFGPGTRLLVL.

This clonotype occurred a few times. The V call is TRBV4-3, the J call TRBJ2-7; D may be TRBD2 (5 bases). V was trimmed by 0 bases and J by 12 bases, leaving 21 bases between them. Germline V gene sequence: CDR1 LGHNA, CDR2 YSLEER. CDR3 length equals 15 residues. CDR3 in amino acids: CASSQDATRSNERYF. The CDR3 DNA follows: TGCGCCAGCAGCCAAGATGCCACTAGAAGTAATGAGAGGTACTTC.

The chain links TRBV29-1 to TRBJ2-5, with D possibly being TRBD1 (6 bases). The CDR3 loop spans 15 amino acids. V lost 6 bases to trimming and J lost 5 bases, with 22 bases between them. CDR1 SQVTM and CDR2 ANQGSEA come from the germline V gene. Here the CDR3 reads CSVVSDSLRGETQYF. Here the CDR3 DNA reads TGCAGCGTGGTTAGTGACTCCTTAAGGGGGGAGACCCAGTACTTC.

This clonotype has just a few counts. V gene TRBV20-1 combines with J gene TRBJ1-2; TRBD1 is a possible D gene (5 bases). Germline CDR1 reads DFQATT; CDR2 reads SNEGSKA (reference sequence). Trimming shortened V by 1 base and J by 4 bases, and 10 bases separated the two germline ends. This CDR3 is 13 amino acids long. The CDR3, as DNA: TGCAGTGCTAGAGGGGGGGACCCCTATGGCTACACCTTC. It encodes CSARGGDPYGYTF.

This clonotype was observed a few times. The chain carries TRBV4-1 and TRBJ1-5; D perhaps matches TRBD1 (6 bases). The germline V and J ends were trimmed by 0 bases and 5 bases, with 17 bases remaining between them. The length of the CDR3 is 17 residues. CDR1 is MGHRA and CDR2 is YSYEKL in the germline V gene. The CDR3 sequence is CASSQDLYREEDQPQHF. In nucleotides, the CDR3 is TGCGCCAGCAGCCAAGATTTATACAGGGAGGAGGATCAGCCCCAGCATTTT.

Remarks on this clonotype: Lacking the conserved final phenylalanine or tryptophan, this CDR3 likely reflects a read error. The chain employs TRBV27 and TRBJ1-4; no definite D call. The length of the CDR3 is 13 residues. Looked up from germline, CDR1 is MNHEY and CDR2 is SMNVEV (reference sequence). The V gene lost 6 bases and the J gene lost 3 bases, with 8 bases spanning the gap. CDR3 in DNA: TGTGCCAGCAGGTCACTAGCTAATGAAAAACTGTTTTCT. Encoded protein: CASRSLANEKLFS.

V gene TRBV12-3 or TRBV12-4 combines with J gene TRBJ2-5, with 8 positions matching TRBD2. The CDR3 totals 15 residues. J lost 4 bases, V lost 7 bases, and 11 bases had no gene match. The chain's CDR3 is CASTFSGVGGETQYF. The CDR3 coding sequence is TGTGCCAGCACCTTTAGCGGGGTAGGGGGAGAGACCCAGTACTTC.

This clonotype appeared a few times. This sequence joins TRBV20-1 and TRBJ1-2; D remains ambiguous. V dropped 0 bases and J dropped 0 bases, with 11 bases sitting between them. Per germline, CDR1 DFQATT and CDR2 SNEGSKA (reference sequence). The CDR3 covers 15 residues. The CDR3: CSARDRITANYGYTF. The CDR3 region has the DNA TGCAGTGCTAGAGATAGAATTACAGCTAACTATGGCTACACCTTC.

The V gene is TRBV29-1, the J gene TRBJ2-3; unclear D gene. V lost 4 bases, J lost 4 bases, and 18 bases lay in between. The CDR3 is 15 residues long. Germline assignment: CDR1 SQVTM and CDR2 ANQGSEA. This CDR3 is CSVASPHGLADTQYF. The CDR3, as DNA: TGCAGCGTTGCTAGTCCTCACGGGTTAGCAGATACGCAGTATTTT.

The chain joins TRBV5-1 to TRBJ2-4; D is unclear. CDR3 length equals 14 residues. Deletions cut 4 bases from V and 4 bases from J, with 12 bases between. From germline, CDR1 is SGHRS and CDR2 YFSETQ. This CDR3 is CASSRSDPKNIQYF. CDR3 coding DNA: TGCGCCAGCAGCCGCTCGGACCCAAAAAACATTCAGTACTTC.

This CDR3 reads CAISRARDTGELFF. CDR3 nucleotides: TGTGCCATCAGCCGTGCCAGGGACACCGGGGAGCTGTTTTTT. The J gene is TRBJ2-2, the V gene TRBV10-3, with a weak D call TRBD1 (5 bases). The germline gives CDR1 ENHRY, CDR2 SYGVKD. The V gene lost 6 bases and the J gene lost 3 bases, with 11 bases spanning the gap. The CDR3 runs 14 residues.

J is TRBJ2-7 and V is TRBV21-1; the table's D call, TRBD1, has no DNA check behind it. TRBV21-1 is listed as a pseudogene. This CDR3 has 16 amino acids. The CDR3 nucleotides read TGTGCCAGCAGCATTGACAGGGGGCGTAATACCTACGAGCAGTACTTC. It encodes CASSIDRGRNTYEQYF.

The sample holds a few counts of this clonotype. The chain joins TRBV28 to TRBJ2-7, with D perhaps TRBD2 (5 bases). The germline V gene encodes CDR1 MDHEN and CDR2 SYDVKM. The CDR3 runs 13 residues. Trimming stripped 6 bases from V and 5 bases from J, with 14 bases between. CDR3 amino acids: CASRSRAAHEQYF. CDR3 coding DNA: TGTGCCAGCAGATCGAGGGCGGCCCACGAGCAGTACTTC.

The chain combines TRBV5-1 with TRBJ1-2; TRBD1 aligns across 8 bases. The CDR3 loop spans 15 amino acids. Germline V gene sequence: CDR1 SGHRS, CDR2 YFSETQ. V gave up 7 bases and J gave up 8 bases; unmatched junction bases: 16. CDR3 protein: CASHQTTQGAEGYTF. DNA for the CDR3: TGCGCCAGCCACCAAACGACCCAGGGGGCTGAAGGCTACACCTTC.

This clonotype has a single count. The chain employs TRBV4-2 and TRBJ2-7, with D hard to call. The V end lost 0 bases, the J end lost 0 bases, and 6 bases lay between the germline ends. The CDR3 loop spans 14 amino acids. The V gene's germline CDR1 is LGHNA and CDR2 YNFKEQ. CDR3 in DNA: TGTGCCAGCAGCCAAGAGATCCCCTCCTACGAGCAGTACTTC. Translated: CASSQEIPSYEQYF.

This clonotype has just a few counts. This chain connects TRBV6-1 to TRBJ2-7, with D uncertain. V dropped 2 bases and J dropped 5 bases, with 19 bases sitting between them. The germline gives CDR1 MNHNS, CDR2 SASEGT. The length of the CDR3 is 16 residues. The CDR3 loop is CASSELFRIISHEQYF. The DNA of the CDR3 is TGTGCCAGCAGTGAACTTTTTCGGATCATTAGCCACGAGCAGTACTTC.